This T cell receptor beta chain was retrieved from a study of CD8 T cells in Susac syndrome. The individuals used as controls were healthy donors who had been matched for both age and sex. TEMRA cells were enriched by FACS, and CD4+ and CD8+ T cells were negatively isolated. An amount of RNA that ranged from 0.5 to 1 ug was reverse transcribed with random hexamers. It was immunoSEQ multiplex PCR that amplified TCR beta CDR3 across 54 Vbeta and 13 Jbeta. MiXCR was run by TCRdb on the immunoSEQ multiplex PCR reads, yielding one entry per CDR3 protein. The sample lists roughly 44,000 distinct CDR3 sequences, 90% to 95% occurring once. The CDR3 has 13 residues. From germline, CDR1 is SQVTM and CDR2 ANQGSEA. J gave up 5 bases and V 4 bases, and 7 bases lay outside the gene matches.

The receptor comes from a human donor in good health. V gene TRBV29-1 combines with J gene TRBJ2-7; 8 nucleotides agree with TRBD2. Sample: CD8+ T cells from PBMCs. The CDR3 region has the DNA TGCAGCGTTGTAGTACTAGCGGTCCACGAGCAGTACTTC. Translating it yields CSVVVLAVHEQYF.